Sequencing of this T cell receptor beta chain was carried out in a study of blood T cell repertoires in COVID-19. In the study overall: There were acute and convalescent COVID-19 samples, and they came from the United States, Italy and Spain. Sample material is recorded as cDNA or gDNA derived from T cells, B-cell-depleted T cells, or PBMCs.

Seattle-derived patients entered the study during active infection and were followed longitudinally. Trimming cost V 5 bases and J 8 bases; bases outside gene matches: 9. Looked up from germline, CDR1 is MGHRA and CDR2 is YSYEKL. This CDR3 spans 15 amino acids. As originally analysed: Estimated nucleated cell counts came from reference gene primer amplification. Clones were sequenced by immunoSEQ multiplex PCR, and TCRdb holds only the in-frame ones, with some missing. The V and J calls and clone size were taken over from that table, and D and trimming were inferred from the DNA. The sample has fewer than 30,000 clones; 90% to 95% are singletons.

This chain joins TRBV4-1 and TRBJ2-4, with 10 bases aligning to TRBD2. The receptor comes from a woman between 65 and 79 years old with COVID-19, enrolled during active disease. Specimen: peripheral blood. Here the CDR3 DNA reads TGCGCCAGCAGCTTGAGCGGGAGGGCCTTGGACATTCAGTACTTC. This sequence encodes CASSLSGRALDIQYF.